What follows describes a single T cell receptor beta chain. Its cognate antigen has yet to be identified. Base qualities are not recorded, but no much larger clone differs from it by a single base. CDR1 and CDR2 are drawn from the germline V gene: KGHSH, LQKENI. V sheds 4 bases and J sheds 6 bases, leaving 22 bases between their ends. There are 16 amino acids in the CDR3, from cysteine to phenylalanine inclusive. Only CDR3 DNA is held: 48 bases, read in frame from base 1. This sample was included in a study of early T cells in non-severe SARS-CoV-2 infection (dated by TCRdb to about 2021). As for the study more broadly: Bulk RNA from unsorted whole blood was used for TCR sequencing, so alpha and beta chains could not be paired. General conclusions and limits of the study: VDJdb matching was skewed toward anti-spike CD8 responses, so virus-specific expansions were likely underestimated and private and CD4 specificities were missed.

Libraries were built with 5' RACE. The data were produced on a NextSeq 500. The TCR library protocol attached unique molecular identifiers to individual cDNA molecules to correct for sequencing error and PCR bias. Sequencing covered both TCR alpha and beta chains, and within each sample the abundances of alpha and beta sequences were tightly co-correlated. In the source study's methods: Decombinator V4 was used to annotate TCR sequences for V gene, J gene and CDR3. TCRs were defined as expanded if a significant change between any two time points was detected under a Poisson model with p below 0.0001. TCR abundances were normalised to the total number of TCRs sequenced per sample and were expressed as counts per million. MAIT TCRs were defined by TRAV1-2 paired with TRAJ12, TRAJ20 or TRAJ33, and iNKT TCRs by TRAV10 paired with TRAJ18. VDJdb, accessed on 1 November 2021, was searched for TCRs annotated for CMV, EBV and SARS-CoV-2, and TCRs annotated for more than one antigen were excluded. The raw public reads went through TCRdb reprocessing: fastp at Q25, MiXCR clone calling, in-frame beta chains kept. Identical CDR3 protein sequences are pooled into one entry, listed with their most common genes and DNA. The authors' filters were not applied to this entry. This sample has roughly 80,000 distinct CDR3 sequences in its table, and about an eighth of those were observed once. The ten largest clones take up under 4% of the sample.

Set within a cohort of healthcare workers in London, UK, this nested case-control study involved weekly PCR testing of nasopharyngeal swabs along with blood sampling. Healthcare workers were recruited during the week of the UK lockdown, between 23 and 31 March 2020, and followed weekly for up to roughly 15 weeks. The rearranged segments are TRBV18 and TRBJ2-7; 5 matching bases give a weak D call of TRBD2. Input material: whole blood. This clonotype originated in an adult who was a healthcare worker with PCR-confirmed SARS-CoV-2 infection or an uninfected control (not recorded which). This receptor has the CDR3 CASSQSSPGYGGEQYF. The DNA sequence reads TGTGCCAGCTCACAATCCTCGCCGGGGTACGGAGGCGAGCAGTACTTC.